These 13 T cell receptor beta chains were sequenced from one sample in a study of blood T cell repertoires in COVID-19. Only in-frame clones appear in the TCRdb table, and some are missing; sequencing was by immunoSEQ multiplex PCR. The sample carries under 200,000 clones, about 87% recorded once. Sequencing was performed on peripheral blood. These receptors were taken from a middle-aged man with active or convalescent COVID-19.

This sequence joins TRBV11-2 and TRBJ1-2; D unresolved. Germline values: CDR1 SGHAT, CDR2 FQNNGV. The CDR3 totals 13 residues. V was trimmed by 6 bases and J by 8 bases, leaving 16 bases between them. CDR3 amino acids: CASSIGEGGGYTF. The CDR3 DNA sequence: TGTGCCAGCAGTATCGGGGAGGGAGGGGGCTACACCTTC.

Concerning this clone itself: This same CDR3 is encoded by further DNA sequences in the sample. The rearrangement links TRBV27 to TRBJ1-1, with D unclear. Trimming stripped 3 bases from V and 0 bases from J, with 5 bases between. CDR3 length equals 13 residues. Germline CDR1 is MNHEY and CDR2 is SMNVEV (reference sequence). The CDR3 reads CASSFQVNTEAFF. For the CDR3, the DNA is TGTGCCAGCAGTTTCCAGGTGAACACTGAAGCTTTCTTT.

This chain uses TRBV7-2 with TRBJ1-1; D is possibly TRBD1 (6 bases). The germline V gene encodes CDR1 SGHTA and CDR2 FQGNSA. V lost 4 bases and J lost 0, with 9 bases in between. The CDR3 is 14 amino acids. The CDR3 loop reads CASSWGQLNTEAFF. DNA of the CDR3: TGTGCCAGCAGCTGGGGACAATTGAACACTGAAGCTTTCTTT.

This chain links TRBV4-1 with TRBJ1-1; 9 nucleotides agree with TRBD1. Trimming removed 7 bases from V and 1 base from J; junction bases left unmatched: 4. Germline V CDR1 and CDR2: MGHRA, YSYEKL. This CDR3 comprises 14 residues. The CDR3 spells CASTPGQGNTEAFF. CDR3 DNA: TGCGCCAGCACCCCGGGACAGGGGAACACTGAAGCTTTCTTT.

The rearrangement uses TRBV6-2 or TRBV6-3 and TRBJ2-1; 9 nucleotides agree with TRBD2. V dropped 7 bases and J dropped 2; count of bases not matched to a gene: 6. Germline CDR1 is MNHEY and CDR2 is SVGEGT. The length of the CDR3 is 15 residues. In DNA form, the CDR3 reads TGTGCCAGCACCCCTTTAGCGGGGGCCTACAATGAGCAGTTCTTC. Its translation is CASTPLAGAYNEQFF.

The V and J genes are TRBV7-2 and TRBJ1-5; 10 bases fit TRBD1. Germline V gene data show CDR1 as SGHTA and CDR2 as FQGNSA. With V trimmed by 1 base and J by 7 bases, 10 bases remained unmatched. The CDR3 totals 17 residues. The CDR3 here is CASSLDKSTGGEQPQHF. The CDR3 nucleotides are TGTGCCAGCAGCTTAGACAAGTCGACAGGGGGCGAGCAGCCCCAGCATTTT.

This chain connects TRBV5-1 to TRBJ1-1; TRBD1 matches 10 bases. This CDR3 region has 15 residues. V was pared by 0 bases and J by 5 bases, with 4 bases of the junction left unmatched. Germline V gene data show CDR1 as SGHRS and CDR2 as YFSETQ. CDR3 loop: CASSLDDRGRTEAFF. The CDR3 DNA follows: TGCGCCAGCAGCTTGGACGACAGGGGGCGAACTGAAGCTTTCTTT. The entire variable domain, with the rest obtained from reference TRBV5-1 and TRBJ1-1, is as follows: KAGVTQTPRYLIKTRGQQVTLSCSPISGHRSVSWYQQTPGQGLQFLFEYFSETQRNKGNFPGRFSGRQFSNSRSEMNVSTLELGDSALYLCASSLDDRGRTEAFFGQGTRLTVV.

The rearrangement joins TRBV6-1 to TRBJ1-4; a weak D match, TRBD1 (5 bases). V shed 2 bases and J shed 4 bases, with 11 bases lying between them. Germline-derived CDR1 and CDR2 are MNHNS and SASEGT. The CDR3 extends over 15 amino acids. The CDR3 loop reads CASSEMAGLNEKLFF. CDR3 DNA: TGTGCCAGCAGTGAAATGGCAGGGCTTAATGAAAAACTGTTTTTT.

The chain is built from TRBV6-1 and TRBJ2-7; 10 nucleotides align to TRBD1. CDR3 length: 13 amino acids. CDR1 is MNHNS and CDR2 is SASEGT in the germline V gene. Germline trimming cut 2 bases from V and 6 bases from J; bases unmatched to any gene: 1. In DNA form, the CDR3 reads TGTGCCAGCAGTGAAAGGGACAGGGGCGAGCAGTACTTC. Its translation: CASSERDRGEQYF.

This chain joins TRBV3-1 (or the pseudogene TRBV3-2) and TRBJ1-1; D gene unclear. CDR3 size: 13 residues. The V gene lost 1 base and the J gene lost 3 bases, with 6 bases spanning the gap. Germline V gives CDR1 LGHDT, CDR2 YNNKEL (reference sequence). CDR3 DNA sequence: TGTGCCAGCAGCCAAGTTCCCGACACTGAAGCTTTCTTT. As protein: CASSQVPDTEAFF.

The chain links TRBV14 to TRBJ1-4; 7 positions match TRBD1. J gave up 5 bases and V 4 bases, and 13 bases lay outside the gene matches. Per the germline V gene, CDR1 is SGHDN and CDR2 is FVKESK. The CDR3 is 17 amino acids. The DNA of the CDR3 is TGTGCCAGCAGCCTCCACCGACAGGGCTGGGTGAATGAAAAACTGTTTTTT. Its protein product is CASSLHRQGWVNEKLFF.

The V and J genes are TRBV5-1 and TRBJ2-1, with 11 bases that match TRBD1. The junction had 7 bases not matched to a gene; V was cut back by 4 bases and J by 1 base. The CDR3 extends over 17 amino acids. The germline CDR1 and CDR2 sequences are SGHRS and YFSETQ. The CDR3 DNA follows: TGCGCCAGCAGCCCCCGGGACAGGGGGGCTTCCTACAATGAGCAGTTCTTC. Translating gives CASSPRDRGASYNEQFF.

The count of this clone is one. The V call is TRBV18, the J call TRBJ2-1; D not resolved. The CDR3 has 14 amino acids. V was trimmed by 1 base and J by 5 bases, leaving 9 bases between them. CDR1 is KGHSH and CDR2 is LQKENI in the germline V gene. The CDR3: CASSPQQQNNEQFF. CDR3 DNA sequence: TGTGCCAGCTCACCACAGCAACAGAACAATGAGCAGTTCTTC.